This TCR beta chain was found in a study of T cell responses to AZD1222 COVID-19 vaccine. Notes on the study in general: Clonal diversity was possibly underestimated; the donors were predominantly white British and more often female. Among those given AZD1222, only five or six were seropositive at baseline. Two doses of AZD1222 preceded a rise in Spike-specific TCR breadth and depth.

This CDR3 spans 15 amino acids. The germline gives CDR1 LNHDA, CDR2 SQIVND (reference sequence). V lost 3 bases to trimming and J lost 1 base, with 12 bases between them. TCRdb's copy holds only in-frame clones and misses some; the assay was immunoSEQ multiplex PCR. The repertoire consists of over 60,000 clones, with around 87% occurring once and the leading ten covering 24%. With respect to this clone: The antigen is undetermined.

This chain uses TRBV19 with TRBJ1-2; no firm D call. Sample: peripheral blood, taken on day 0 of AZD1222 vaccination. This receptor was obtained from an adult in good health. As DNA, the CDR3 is TGTGCCAGTAGTATCGGAAGCAGGAGTAACTATGGCTACACCTTC. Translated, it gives CASSIGSRSNYGYTF.